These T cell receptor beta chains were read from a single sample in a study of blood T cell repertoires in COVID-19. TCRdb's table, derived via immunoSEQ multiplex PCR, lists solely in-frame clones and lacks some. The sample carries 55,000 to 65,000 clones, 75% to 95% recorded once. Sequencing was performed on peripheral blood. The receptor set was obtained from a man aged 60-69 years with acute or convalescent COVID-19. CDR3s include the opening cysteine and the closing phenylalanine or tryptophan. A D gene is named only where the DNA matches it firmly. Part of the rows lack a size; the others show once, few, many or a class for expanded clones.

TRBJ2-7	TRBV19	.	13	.	CASSIQGSYEQYF	TGTGCCAGTAGTATTCAGGGTTCCTACGAGCAGTACTTC
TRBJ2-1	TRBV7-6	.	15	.	CASSLVASVYNEQFF	TGTGCCAGCAGCTTAGTTGCTAGTGTCTACAATGAGCAGTTCTTC
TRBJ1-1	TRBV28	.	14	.	CASRLPGQLTEAFF	TGTGCCAGCAGACTACCGGGACAACTGACTGAAGCTTTCTTT
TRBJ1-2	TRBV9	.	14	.	CASSVASRGDGYIF	TGTGCCAGCAGCGTAGCCTCCAGGGGAGATGGCTACATCTTC
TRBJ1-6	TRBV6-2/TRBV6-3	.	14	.	CASSYGARNSPLHF	TGTGCCAGCAGTTATGGGGCGAGGAATTCACCCCTCCACTTT
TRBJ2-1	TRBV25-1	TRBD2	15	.	CASSRKAGLYNEQFF	TGTGCCAGCAGTAGAAAAGCGGGACTTTACAATGAGCAGTTCTTC
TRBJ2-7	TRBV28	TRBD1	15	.	CASSSPRDRYYEQYF	TGTGCCAGCAGTTCGCCCCGGGACAGATACTACGAGCAGTACTTC
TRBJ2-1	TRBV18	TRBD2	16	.	CASSPPSTSGYNEQFF	TGTGCCAGCTCACCACCTTCCACTAGCGGGTACAATGAGCAGTTCTTC
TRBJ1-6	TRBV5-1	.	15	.	CASSFSGHNNSPLHF	TGCGCCAGCAGCTTCTCGGGACACAATAATTCACCCCTCCACTTT
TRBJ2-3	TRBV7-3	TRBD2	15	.	CASRISGSFADTQYF	TGTGCCAGCAGGATTAGCGGGAGCTTCGCAGATACGCAGTATTTT
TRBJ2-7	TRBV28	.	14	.	CASSYGRGLHEQYF	TGTGCCAGCAGTTACGGTAGAGGGTTGCACGAGCAGTACTTC
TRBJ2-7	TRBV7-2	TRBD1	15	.	CASSFPGTGTYEQYF	TGTGCCAGCAGCTTCCCCGGGACAGGGACCTACGAGCAGTACTTC
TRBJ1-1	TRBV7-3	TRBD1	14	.	CASSPGTENTEAFF	TGTGCCAGCAGCCCCGGGACAGAAAACACTGAAGCTTTCTTT
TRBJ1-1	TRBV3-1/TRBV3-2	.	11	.	CASSQAGEAFF	TGTGCCAGCAGCCAAGCAGGGGAAGCTTTCTTT
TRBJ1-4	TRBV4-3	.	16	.	CASSQEYTATNEKLFF	TGCGCCAGCAGCCAAGAATATACAGCAACTAATGAAAAACTGTTTTTT
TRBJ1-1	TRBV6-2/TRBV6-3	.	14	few	CASSYGGAGTEAFF	TGTGCCAGCAGTTACGGAGGGGCCGGGACTGAAGCTTTCTTT
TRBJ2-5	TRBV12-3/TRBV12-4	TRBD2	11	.	CASSLGGAQYF	TGTGCCAGCAGTTTGGGGGGGGCCCAGTACTTC
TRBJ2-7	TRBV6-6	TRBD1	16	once	CASSRPPGTGGSEQYF	TGTGCCAGCAGTCGACCTCCCGGGACAGGGGGTAGCGAGCAGTACTTC
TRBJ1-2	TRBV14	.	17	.	CASSQFSLALRGYGYTF	TGTGCCAGCAGCCAATTCTCCTTGGCTCTCCGGGGCTATGGCTACACCTTC
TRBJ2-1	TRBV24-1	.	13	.	CATSDSGWDEQFF	TGTGCCACCAGTGATTCGGGGTGGGATGAGCAGTTCTTC
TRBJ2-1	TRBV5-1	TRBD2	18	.	CASSPVPGLAGGGNEQFF	TGCGCCAGCAGCCCAGTCCCGGGACTAGCGGGAGGGGGCAATGAGCAGTTCTTC
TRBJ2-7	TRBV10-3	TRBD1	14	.	CAISIRQGDYEQYF	TGTGCCATCAGCATACGACAGGGGGACTACGAGCAGTACTTC
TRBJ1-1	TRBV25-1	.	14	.	CASAPSGGYTEAFF	TGTGCCAGCGCCCCTAGCGGGGGGTACACTGAAGCTTTCTTT
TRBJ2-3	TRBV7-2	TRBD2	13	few	CASSLAGTNAQYF	TGTGCCAGCAGCTTAGCTGGGACTAACGCGCAGTATTTT
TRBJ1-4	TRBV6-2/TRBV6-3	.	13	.	CASSTTGMEKLFF	TGTGCCAGCAGCACAACAGGGATGGAAAAACTGTTTTTT
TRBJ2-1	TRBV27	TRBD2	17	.	CASSIILAGPTYNEQFF	TGTGCCAGCAGTATAATACTAGCGGGGCCCACCTACAATGAGCAGTTCTTC
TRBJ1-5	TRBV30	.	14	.	CAWSGGISNQPQHF	TGTGCCTGGAGTGGAGGGATCAGCAATCAGCCCCAGCATTTT
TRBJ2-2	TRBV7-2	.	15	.	CASSLQGKDTGELFF	TGTGCCAGCAGCTTACAGGGGAAGGACACCGGGGAGCTGTTTTTT
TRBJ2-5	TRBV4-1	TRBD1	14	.	CASSPVGGAKTQYF	TGCGCCAGCAGCCCAGTAGGGGGCGCGAAGACCCAGTACTTC
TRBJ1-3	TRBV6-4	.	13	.	CASASESGNTIYF	TGTGCCAGCGCCTCGGAGTCTGGAAACACCATATATTTT
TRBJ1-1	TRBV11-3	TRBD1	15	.	CASSLTSGTAPEAFF	TGTGCCAGCAGCCTGACGTCCGGGACAGCTCCTGAAGCTTTCTTT
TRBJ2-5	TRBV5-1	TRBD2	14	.	CASSFRGGQETQYF	TGCGCCAGCAGCTTTCGGGGAGGGCAAGAGACCCAGTACTTC
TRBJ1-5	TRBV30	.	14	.	CAWSPRNGDQPQHF	TGTGCCTGGAGCCCAAGAAACGGGGATCAGCCCCAGCATTTT
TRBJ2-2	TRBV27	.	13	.	CASGPTTWGELFF	TGTGCCAGCGGGCCGACTACGTGGGGGGAGCTGTTTTTT
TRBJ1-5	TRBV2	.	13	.	CASRSLQVQPQHF	TGTGCCAGCAGGAGCCTCCAGGTTCAGCCCCAGCATTTT
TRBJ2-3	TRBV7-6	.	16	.	CASSLSPPKSTDTQYF	TGTGCCAGCAGCTTATCCCCCCCCAAAAGCACAGATACGCAGTATTTT
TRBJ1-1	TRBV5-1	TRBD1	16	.	CASSLGTGLVNTEAFF	TGCGCCAGCAGCTTGGGGACAGGGCTAGTGAACACTGAAGCTTTCTTT
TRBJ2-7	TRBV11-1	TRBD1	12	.	CASGTAPYEQYF	TGTGCCAGCGGGACAGCCCCCTACGAGCAGTACTTC
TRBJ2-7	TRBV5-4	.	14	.	CASSLGRNSGEQYF	TGTGCCAGCAGCTTGGGGAGAAACTCCGGCGAGCAGTACTTC
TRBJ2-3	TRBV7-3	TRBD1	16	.	CASSQGGGTGADTQYF	TGTGCCAGCAGCCAGGGGGGAGGGACAGGGGCCGATACGCAGTATTTT
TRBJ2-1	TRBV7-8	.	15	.	CASSLAGLGINEQFF	TGTGCCAGCAGCTTAGCTGGACTGGGGATCAATGAGCAGTTCTTC